The entry that follows covers one TCR beta chain sequence. No antigen is known for it. Qualities for individual bases were not recorded, and no much larger clone is one base off. The immunoSEQ Assay, a bias-controlled multiplex PCR, was used to amplify TCRbeta CDR3 regions from genomic DNA. From the authors' description of their analysis: Nucleated cell counts per sample were estimated from amplification of reference gene primers within the assay. To quantify the absolute abundance of each unique TCRbeta CDR3 rearrangement, sequence reads were collapsed and filtered. Productive Simpson clonality was computed per sample as the square root of Simpson's diversity index over productive rearrangements. TCRdb provides this immuneACCESS table in a form limited to in-frame rearrangements. Some clones are lacking; in checked studies, under half of them reflect an unresolved V gene, and why the rest are absent is not known. V, J and clone size are those of that table, while D and trimming were read from the DNA. Present in this sample are 310,000 or so clones, about nine tenths of which were seen just once. Roughly a tenth of the sample comes from the top ten.

Participants in the prospective study were enrolled through a virtual design, were aged about 18 to 89 years, and lived in approximately 24 United States geographic areas. In the prospective study, participants were assigned to cohorts based on the clinical history participants reported in a screening survey and a study questionnaire. ImmuneRACE Cohort 3 recovered participants were defined by two consecutive negative NP/OP PCR tests, healthcare professional clearance, or symptom resolution. Each participant in the prospective study had whole blood, serum and a nasopharyngeal or oropharyngeal swab collected by mobile phlebotomists. Participants in the prospective study had the option to provide additional blood draws and questionnaires over a roughly 2-month period. Blood samples from the prospective study were shipped frozen or at room temperature prior to DNA extraction. This specimen belongs to a study of blood T cell repertoires in COVID-19 (TCRdb year 2020). With respect to the entire study: The collaborator samples originated in the United States, Italy and Spain and spanned the acute and convalescent phases of COVID-19. The prospective study material was composed of cDNA or gDNA derived from T cells, B-cell-depleted T cells, or PBMCs. The dataset comprised deeply sampled blood TCRbeta repertoires from subjects exposed to, actively infected with, or recovered from COVID-19. The repertoires were made available in a free public database intended to serve as a resource for research on the immune response to SARS-CoV-2. Samples were obtained from the ongoing ImmuneRACE study (first 160 participants) and from 1,200 or so subjects provided by 6 global collaborators. The sample metadata nearly always contained a de-identified subject ID, COVID-19 status, age in years and sex. HLA class I and class II types, where available, came from metadata supplied by the sample provider rather than from assay-based typing. Broad study findings and their caveats: The quantity of clinical and demographic metadata differed by source and by participant and was supplied without curation.

The germline V gene encodes CDR1 MNHEY and CDR2 SMNVEV (reference sequence). Ends trimmed: V by 7 bases, J by 9 bases; bases unmatched to a gene: 6. The CDR3, cysteine through phenylalanine, is 14 amino acids long. Only the CDR3 DNA stays, 42 bases, in frame from base 1. Sequences were obtained from PBMCs or T cells enriched from blood (not recorded which). The clonotype originates from a young woman who had recovered from COVID-19. This chain is built from TRBV27 and TRBJ2-1; 13 bases in the middle match TRBD2. The DNA is TGTGCCAGCACATTGGGACTAGCGGGAAGTGAGCAGTTCTTC. Its coded protein is CASTLGLAGSEQFF.